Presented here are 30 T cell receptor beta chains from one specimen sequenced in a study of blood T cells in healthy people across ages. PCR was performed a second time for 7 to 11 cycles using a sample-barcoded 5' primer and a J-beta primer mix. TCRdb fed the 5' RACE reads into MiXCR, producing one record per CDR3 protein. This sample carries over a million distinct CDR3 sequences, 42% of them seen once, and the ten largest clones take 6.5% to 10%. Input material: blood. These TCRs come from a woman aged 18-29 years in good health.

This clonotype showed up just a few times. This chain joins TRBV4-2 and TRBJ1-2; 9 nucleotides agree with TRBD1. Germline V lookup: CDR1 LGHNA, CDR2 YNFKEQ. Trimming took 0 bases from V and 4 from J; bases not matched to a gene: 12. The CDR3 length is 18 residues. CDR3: CASSQDRPQTDRGYGYTF. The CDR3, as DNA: TGTGCCAGCAGCCAAGATCGACCCCAAACGGACAGGGGCTATGGCTACACCTTC.

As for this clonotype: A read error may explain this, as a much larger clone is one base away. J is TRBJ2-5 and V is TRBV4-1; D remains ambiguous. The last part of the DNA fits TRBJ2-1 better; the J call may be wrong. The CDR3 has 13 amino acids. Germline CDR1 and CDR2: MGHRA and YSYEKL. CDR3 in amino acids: CASSQVRLETQFF. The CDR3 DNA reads TGCGCCAGCAGCCAGGTCAGGTTAGAGACCCAGTTCTTC.

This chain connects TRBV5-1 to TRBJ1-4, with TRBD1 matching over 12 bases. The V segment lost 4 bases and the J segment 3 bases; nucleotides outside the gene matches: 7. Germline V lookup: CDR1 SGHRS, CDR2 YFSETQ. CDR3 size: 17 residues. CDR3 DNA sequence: TGCGCCAGCAGCCGGGACAGGGGGCACCGCCCTAATGAAAAACTGTTTTTT. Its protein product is CASSRDRGHRPNEKLFF. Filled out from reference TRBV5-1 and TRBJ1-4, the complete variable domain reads KAGVTQTPRYLIKTRGQQVTLSCSPISGHRSVSWYQQTPGQGLQFLFEYFSETQRNKGNFPGRFSGRQFSNSRSEMNVSTLELGDSALYLCASSRDRGHRPNEKLFFGSGTQLSVL.

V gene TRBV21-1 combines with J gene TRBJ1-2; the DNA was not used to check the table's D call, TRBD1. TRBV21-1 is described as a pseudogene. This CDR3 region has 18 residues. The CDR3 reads CASSKKPGQPASNYGYTF. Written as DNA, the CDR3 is TGTGCCAGCAGCAAGAAACCGGGACAGCCAGCTTCTAACTATGGCTACACCTTC.

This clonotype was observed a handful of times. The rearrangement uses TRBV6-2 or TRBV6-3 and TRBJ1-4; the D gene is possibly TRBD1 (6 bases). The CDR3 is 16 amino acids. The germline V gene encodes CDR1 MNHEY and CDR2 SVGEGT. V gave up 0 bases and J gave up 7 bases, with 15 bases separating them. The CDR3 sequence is CASSYSGQPGGEKLFF. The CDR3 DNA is TGTGCCAGCAGTTACTCAGGACAGCCGGGCGGTGAAAAACTGTTTTTT.

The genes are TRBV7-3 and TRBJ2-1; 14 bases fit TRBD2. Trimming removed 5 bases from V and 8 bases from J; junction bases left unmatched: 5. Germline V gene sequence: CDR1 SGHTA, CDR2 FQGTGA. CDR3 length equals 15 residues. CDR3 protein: CASSHGLAGGDEQFF. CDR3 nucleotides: TGTGCCAGCAGCCACGGACTAGCGGGGGGCGATGAGCAGTTCTTC. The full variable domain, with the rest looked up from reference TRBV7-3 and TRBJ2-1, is GAGVSQTPSNKVTEKGKYVELRCDPISGHTALYWYRQSLGQGPEFLIYFQGTGAADDSGLPNDRFFAVRPEGSVSTLKIQRTERGDSAVYLCASSHGLAGGDEQFFGPGTRLTVL.

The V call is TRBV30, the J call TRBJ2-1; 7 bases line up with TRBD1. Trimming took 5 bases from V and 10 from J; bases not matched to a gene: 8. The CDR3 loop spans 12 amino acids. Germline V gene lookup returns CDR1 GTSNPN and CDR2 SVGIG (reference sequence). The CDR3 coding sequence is TGTGCCTGGGTACAGGGGAGATACGAGCAGTTCTTC. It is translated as CAWVQGRYEQFF. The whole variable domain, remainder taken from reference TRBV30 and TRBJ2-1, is SQTIHQWPATLVQPVGSPLSLECTVEGTSNPNLYWYRQAAGRGLQLLFYSVGIGQISSEVPQNLSASRPQDRQFILSSKKLLLSDSGFYLCAWVQGRYEQFFGPGTRLTVL.

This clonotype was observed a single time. The CDR3 loop reads CSAGEGQGNSPLHF. The DNA of the CDR3 is TGCAGTGCTGGTGAGGGACAGGGGAACTCACCCCTCCACTTT. This chain joins TRBV20-1 and TRBJ1-6; 10 positions agree with TRBD1. The germline CDR1 and CDR2 sequences are DFQATT and SNEGSKA (reference sequence). The CDR3 consists of 14 residues. With 5 bases clipped from V and 10 bases from J, the junction kept 8 bases outside the gene matches.

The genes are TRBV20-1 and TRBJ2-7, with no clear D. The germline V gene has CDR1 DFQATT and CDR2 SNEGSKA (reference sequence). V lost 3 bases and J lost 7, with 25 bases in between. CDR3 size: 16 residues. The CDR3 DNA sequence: TGCAGTGCTAGGCCCGTGGAGAAGCTCAGTTACAATGAGCAGTACTTC. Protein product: CSARPVEKLSYNEQYF.

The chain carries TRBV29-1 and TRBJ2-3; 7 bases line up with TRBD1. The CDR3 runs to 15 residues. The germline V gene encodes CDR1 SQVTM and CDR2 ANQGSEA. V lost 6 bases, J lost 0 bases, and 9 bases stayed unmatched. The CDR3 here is CSVGGAKLSTDTQYF. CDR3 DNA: TGCAGCGTAGGGGGCGCTAAGCTTAGCACAGATACGCAGTATTTT.

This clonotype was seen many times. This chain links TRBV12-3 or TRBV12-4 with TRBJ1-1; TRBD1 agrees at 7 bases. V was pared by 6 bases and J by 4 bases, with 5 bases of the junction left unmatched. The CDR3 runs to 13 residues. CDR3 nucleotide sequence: TGTGCCAGCAGCGTAGCAGGGGGCACTGAAGCTTTCTTT. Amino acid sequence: CASSVAGGTEAFF.

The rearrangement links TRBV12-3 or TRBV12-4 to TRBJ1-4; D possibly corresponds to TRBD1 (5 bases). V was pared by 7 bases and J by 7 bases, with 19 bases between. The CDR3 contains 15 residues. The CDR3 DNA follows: TGTGCCAGCAACCTTGGGGGGAGTAGGGCTGAAAAACTGTTTTTT. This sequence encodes CASNLGGSRAEKLFF.

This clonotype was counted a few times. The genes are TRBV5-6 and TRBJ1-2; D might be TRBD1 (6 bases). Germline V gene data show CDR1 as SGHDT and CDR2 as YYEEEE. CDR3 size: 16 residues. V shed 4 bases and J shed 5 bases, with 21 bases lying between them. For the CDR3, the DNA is TGTGCCAGCAGCCCGGACAGCCACCCTAGTCCGTATGGCTACACCTTC. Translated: CASSPDSHPSPYGYTF.

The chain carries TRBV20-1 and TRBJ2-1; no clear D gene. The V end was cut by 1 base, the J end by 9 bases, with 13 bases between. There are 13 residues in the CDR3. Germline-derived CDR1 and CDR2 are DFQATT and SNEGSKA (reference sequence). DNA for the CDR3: TGCAGTGCTAGAGGTAATAGCTTGGGTGAGCAGTTCTTC. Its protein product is CSARGNSLGEQFF.

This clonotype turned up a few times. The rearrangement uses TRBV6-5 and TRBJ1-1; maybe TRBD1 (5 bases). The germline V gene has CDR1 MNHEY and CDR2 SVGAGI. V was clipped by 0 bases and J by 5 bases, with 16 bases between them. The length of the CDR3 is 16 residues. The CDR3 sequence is CASSYSLGPGETEAFF. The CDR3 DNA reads TGTGCCAGCAGTTACTCCCTAGGGCCGGGGGAAACTGAAGCTTTCTTT.

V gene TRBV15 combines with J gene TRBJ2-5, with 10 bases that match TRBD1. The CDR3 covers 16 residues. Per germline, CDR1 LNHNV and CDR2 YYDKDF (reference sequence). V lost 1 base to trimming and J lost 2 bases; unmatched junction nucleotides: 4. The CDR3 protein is CATSRVGDRGQETQYF. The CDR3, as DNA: TGTGCCACCAGCAGAGTGGGGGACAGGGGACAAGAGACCCAGTACTTC.

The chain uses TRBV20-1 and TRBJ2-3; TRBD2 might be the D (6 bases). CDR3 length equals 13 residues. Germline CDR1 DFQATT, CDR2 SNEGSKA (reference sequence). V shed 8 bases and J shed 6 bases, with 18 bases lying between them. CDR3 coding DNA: TGCAGTTATAGCGGACCCTTCGACGATACGCAGTATTTT. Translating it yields CSYSGPFDDTQYF.

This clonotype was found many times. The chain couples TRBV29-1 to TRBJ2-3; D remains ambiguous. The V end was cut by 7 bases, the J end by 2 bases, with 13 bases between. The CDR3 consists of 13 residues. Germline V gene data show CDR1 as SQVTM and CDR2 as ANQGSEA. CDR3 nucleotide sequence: TGCAGCGCCAACCCGAAAACCACAGATACGCAGTATTTT. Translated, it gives CSANPKTTDTQYF.

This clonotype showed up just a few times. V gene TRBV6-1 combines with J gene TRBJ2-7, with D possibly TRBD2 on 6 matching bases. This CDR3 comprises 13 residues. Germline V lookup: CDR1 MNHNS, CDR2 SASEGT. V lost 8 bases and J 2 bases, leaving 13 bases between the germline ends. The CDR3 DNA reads TGTGCCAGCGGCGGGGTTGTTGCCTACGAGCAGTACTTC. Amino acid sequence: CASGGVVAYEQYF.

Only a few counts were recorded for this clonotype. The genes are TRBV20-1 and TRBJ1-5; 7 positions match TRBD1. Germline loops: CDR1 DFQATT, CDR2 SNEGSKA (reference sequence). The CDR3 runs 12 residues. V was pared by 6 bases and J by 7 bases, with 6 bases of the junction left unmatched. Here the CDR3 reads CSAETGTQPQHF. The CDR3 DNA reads TGCAGTGCAGAGACAGGGACCCAGCCCCAGCATTTT.

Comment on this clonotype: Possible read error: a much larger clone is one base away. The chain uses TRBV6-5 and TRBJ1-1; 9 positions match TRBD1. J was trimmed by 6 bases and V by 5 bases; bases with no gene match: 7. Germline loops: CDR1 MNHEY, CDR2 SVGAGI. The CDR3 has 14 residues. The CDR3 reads CASSAGTGSAEAFF. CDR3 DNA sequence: TGTGCCAGCAGTGCCGGGACAGGGAGCGCTGAAGCTTTCTTT.

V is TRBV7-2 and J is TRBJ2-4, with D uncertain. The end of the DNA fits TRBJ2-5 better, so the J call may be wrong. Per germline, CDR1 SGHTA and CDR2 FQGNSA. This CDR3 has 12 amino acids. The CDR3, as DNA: TGTGCCAGCAGCTTGCGGTATGAGACCCAGTACTTC. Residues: CASSLRYETQYF.

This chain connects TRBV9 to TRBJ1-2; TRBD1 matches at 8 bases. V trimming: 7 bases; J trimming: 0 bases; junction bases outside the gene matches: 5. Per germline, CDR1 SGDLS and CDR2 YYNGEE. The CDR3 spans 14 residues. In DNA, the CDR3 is TGTGCCAGCGGACAGACAGGGGCTAACTATGGCTACACCTTC. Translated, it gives CASGQTGANYGYTF.

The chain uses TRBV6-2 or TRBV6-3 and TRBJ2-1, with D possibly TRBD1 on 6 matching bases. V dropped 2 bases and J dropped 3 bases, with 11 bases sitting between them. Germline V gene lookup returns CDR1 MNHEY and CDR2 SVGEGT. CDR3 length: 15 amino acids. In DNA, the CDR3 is TGTGCCAGCAGTTACGGGACATTAAACTACAATGAGCAGTTCTTC. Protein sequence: CASSYGTLNYNEQFF.

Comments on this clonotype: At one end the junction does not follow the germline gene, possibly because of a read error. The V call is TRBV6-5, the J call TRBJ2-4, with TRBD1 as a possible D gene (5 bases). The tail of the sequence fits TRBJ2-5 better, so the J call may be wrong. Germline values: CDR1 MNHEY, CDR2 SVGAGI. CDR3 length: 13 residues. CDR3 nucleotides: TGTGCCAGCAATCAGGGAAACCAAAAGACCCAGTACTTC. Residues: CASNQGNQKTQYF.

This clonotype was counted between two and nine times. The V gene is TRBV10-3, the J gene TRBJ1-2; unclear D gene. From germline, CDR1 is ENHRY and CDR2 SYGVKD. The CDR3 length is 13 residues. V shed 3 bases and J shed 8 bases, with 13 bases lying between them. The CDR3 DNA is TGTGCCATCAGTGAAGGAGACAAAGGAGGCTACACCTTC. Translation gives CAISEGDKGGYTF.

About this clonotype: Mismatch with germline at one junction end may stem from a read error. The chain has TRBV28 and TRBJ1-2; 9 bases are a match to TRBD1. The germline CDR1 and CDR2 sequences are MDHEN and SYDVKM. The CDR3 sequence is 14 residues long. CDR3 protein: CACSRGTGNYGYTF. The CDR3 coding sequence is TGTGCCTGCAGCCGAGGGACAGGGAACTATGGCTACACCTTC.

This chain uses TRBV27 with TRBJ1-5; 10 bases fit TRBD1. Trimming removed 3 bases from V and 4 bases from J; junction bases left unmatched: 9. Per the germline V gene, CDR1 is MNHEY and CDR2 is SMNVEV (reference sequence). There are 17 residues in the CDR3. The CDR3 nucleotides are TGTGCCAGCAGTTTGCGGGGACAGGGGATTCTAAATCAGCCCCAGCATTTT. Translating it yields CASSLRGQGILNQPQHF.

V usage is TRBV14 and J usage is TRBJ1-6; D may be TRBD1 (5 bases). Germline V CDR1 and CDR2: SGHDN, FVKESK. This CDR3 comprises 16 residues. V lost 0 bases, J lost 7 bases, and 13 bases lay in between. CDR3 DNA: TGTGCCAGCAGCCAAGACTCGACAGTGGGCAATTCACCCCTCCACTTT. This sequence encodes CASSQDSTVGNSPLHF.

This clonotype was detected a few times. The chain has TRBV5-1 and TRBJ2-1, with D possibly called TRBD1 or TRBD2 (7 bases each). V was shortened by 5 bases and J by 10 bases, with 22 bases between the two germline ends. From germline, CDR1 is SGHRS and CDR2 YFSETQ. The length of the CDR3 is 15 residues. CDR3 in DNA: TGCGCCAGCAGTAGAAGCGGGACAGCTTTGAGGGAGCAGTTCTTC. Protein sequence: CASSRSGTALREQFF.